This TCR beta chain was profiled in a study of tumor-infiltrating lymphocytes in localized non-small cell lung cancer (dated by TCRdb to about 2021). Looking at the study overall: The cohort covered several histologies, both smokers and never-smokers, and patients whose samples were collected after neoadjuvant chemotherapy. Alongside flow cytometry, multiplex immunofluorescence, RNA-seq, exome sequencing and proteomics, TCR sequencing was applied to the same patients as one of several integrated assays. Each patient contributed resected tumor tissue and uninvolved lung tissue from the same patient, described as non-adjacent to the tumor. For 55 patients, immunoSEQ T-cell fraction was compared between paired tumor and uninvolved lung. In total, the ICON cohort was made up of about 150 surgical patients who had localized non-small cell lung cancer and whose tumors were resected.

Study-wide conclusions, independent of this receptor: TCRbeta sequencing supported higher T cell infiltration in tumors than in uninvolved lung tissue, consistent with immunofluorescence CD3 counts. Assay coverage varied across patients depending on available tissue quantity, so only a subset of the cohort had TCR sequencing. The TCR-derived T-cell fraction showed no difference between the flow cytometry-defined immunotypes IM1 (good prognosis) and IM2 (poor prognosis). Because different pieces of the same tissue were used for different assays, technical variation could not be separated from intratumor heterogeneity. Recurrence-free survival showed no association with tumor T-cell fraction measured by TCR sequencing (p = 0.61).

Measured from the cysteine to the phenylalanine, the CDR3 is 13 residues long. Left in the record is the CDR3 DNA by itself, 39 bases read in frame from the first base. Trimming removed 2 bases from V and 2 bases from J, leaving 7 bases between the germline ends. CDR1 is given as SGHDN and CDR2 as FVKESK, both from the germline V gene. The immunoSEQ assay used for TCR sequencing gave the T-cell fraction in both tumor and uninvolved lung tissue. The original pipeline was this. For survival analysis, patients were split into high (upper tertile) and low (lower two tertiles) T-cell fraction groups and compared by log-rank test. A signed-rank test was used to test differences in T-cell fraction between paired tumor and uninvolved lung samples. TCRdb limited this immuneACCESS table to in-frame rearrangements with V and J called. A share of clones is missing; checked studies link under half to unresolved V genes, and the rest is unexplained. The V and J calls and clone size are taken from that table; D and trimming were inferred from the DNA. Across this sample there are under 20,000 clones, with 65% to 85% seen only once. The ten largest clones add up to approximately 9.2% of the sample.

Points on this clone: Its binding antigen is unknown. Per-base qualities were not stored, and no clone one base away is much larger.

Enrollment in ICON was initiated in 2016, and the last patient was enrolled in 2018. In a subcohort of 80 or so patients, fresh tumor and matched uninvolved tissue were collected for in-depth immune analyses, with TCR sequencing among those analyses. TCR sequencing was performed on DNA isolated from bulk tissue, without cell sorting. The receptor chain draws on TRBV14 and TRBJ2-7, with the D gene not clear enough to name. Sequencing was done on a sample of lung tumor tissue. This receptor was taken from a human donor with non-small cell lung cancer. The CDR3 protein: CASSQLGTYEQYF. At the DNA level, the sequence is TGTGCCAGCAGCCAACTAGGGACCTACGAGCAGTACTTC.